This TCR beta chain was sequenced for a study of T cell responses to AZD1222 COVID-19 vaccine. Germline loops: CDR1 LGHDT, CDR2 YNNKEL (reference sequence). The CDR3 is 17 residues long. With V trimmed by 3 bases and J by 4 bases, 10 bases remained unmatched. The method was immunoSEQ multiplex PCR; TCRdb's version includes in-frame clones alone and lacks a portion of them. The data hold about 150,000 clones, with roughly 90% observed a single time. J is TRBJ1-3 and V is TRBV3-1 (or the pseudogene TRBV3-2); 9 bases match TRBD1. This specimen was peripheral blood, taken 28 days after the second AZD1222 dose. The receptor comes from an adult who received the AZD1222 COVID-19 vaccine. The CDR3 DNA follows: TGTGCCAGCAGCCACCTCCGGGGACAGGGTCCAGGAAACACCATATATTTT. Translation gives CASSHLRGQGPGNTIYF.